This T cell receptor beta chain was captured in a study of human T cells and chemical hapten exposure. Study-wide background: Skin of the upper inner arm, around 2 cm by around 2 cm, received 2% DPC for sensitization. The study traced per-sample TCR yield variation mainly to small differences in pooled library volumes.

Time point meaning: patch test 1, 2 weeks after DPC sensitization. The treatment denotes: therapeutic diphenylcyclopropenone sensitization with weekly scalp DPC. Trimming at V came to 9 bases and at J to 4 bases, leaving 8 bases not matched to a gene. The CDR3 totals 14 residues. Germline assignment: CDR1 SEHNR and CDR2 FQNEAQ (reference sequence). Notes on the study in general: Alopecia in the donors means their immune response may deviate from healthy people's.

This clonotype occurred a few times. Its antigen is undetermined. The library labeled individual cDNA molecules by adding unique molecular identifiers to them. TCRdb reanalysed the RACE reads using MiXCR and keeps one entry per CDR3 protein. The sample has about 90,000 distinct CDR3 sequences, over 9.5% seen once; the top ten hold around 2.2%. Sequenced material: whole blood, taken in connection with sensitization to the hapten diphenylcyclopropenone (DPC). This sequence originates from a man in his forties with alopecia areata. Some clones in this sample may be carry-over from other donors' samples. The chain links TRBV7-9 to TRBJ2-2; TRBD2 matches at 7 bases. CDR3 DNA sequence: TGTGCCAGTATTGGCCTAGCGGCCACCGGGGAGCTGTTTTTT. Its protein is CASIGLAATGELFF.